Listed here are 7 T cell receptor beta chains from one sample, sequenced in a study of blood T cell repertoires in COVID-19. This table comes from immunoSEQ multiplex PCR, and its TCRdb copy is limited to in-frame clones, with some not included. The table records about 220,000 clones, less than 90% of them present only once. The sample taken for sequencing was PBMCs or T cells enriched from blood (not recorded which). The receptors here all came from a woman under 40 who had recovered from COVID-19.

Only a few counts were recorded for this clone. V gene TRBV19 combines with J gene TRBJ1-3; weak D call: TRBD1 (5 bases). Between the trimmed V and J ends, which lost 4 bases and 2 bases, there was a span of 15 bases. This CDR3 is built from 16 residues. Germline lookup yields CDR1 LNHDA and CDR2 SQIVND (reference sequence). The CDR3 nucleotides are TGTGCCAGTAGTACACCGGGACTACTGACTGGAAACACCATATATTTT. As protein: CASSTPGLLTGNTIYF.

The V and J genes are TRBV9 and TRBJ2-6, with unresolved D. The CDR3 consists of 17 residues. Between the trimmed V and J ends, which lost 3 bases and 0 bases, there was a span of 13 bases. CDR1 is SGDLS and CDR2 is YYNGEE in the germline V gene. This CDR3 is CASSARPADSGANVLTF. CDR3 DNA sequence: TGTGCCAGCAGCGCACGTCCCGCGGACTCTGGGGCCAACGTCCTGACTTTC.

V is TRBV4-3 and J is TRBJ2-2; a weak D match, TRBD1 (7 bases). Germline values: CDR1 LGHNA, CDR2 YSLEER. The CDR3 spans 15 residues. Trimming took off 7 bases at V and 5 bases at J, with 17 bases between the two ends. Here the CDR3 reads CASNQGGGRTGELFF. The CDR3 bases are TGCGCCAGCAATCAGGGGGGCGGAAGAACCGGGGAGCTGTTTTTT.

The V and J genes are TRBV6-5 and TRBJ1-5; 7 nucleotides align to TRBD1. The junction had 11 bases not matched to a gene; V was cut back by 7 bases and J by 5 bases. This CDR3 region has 15 residues. Germline CDR1 and CDR2: MNHEY and SVGAGI. The CDR3 reads CASTPLGQGDQPQHF. The CDR3 DNA sequence: TGTGCCAGCACCCCCCTGGGGCAGGGGGATCAGCCCCAGCATTTT.

The rearrangement links TRBV9 to TRBJ1-6; D is unresolved. Germline V gene sequence: CDR1 SGDLS, CDR2 YYNGEE. Trimming cost V 4 bases and J 10 bases, with 12 bases left between them. CDR3 size: 13 residues. CDR3 nucleotides: TGTGCCAGCAGCCCCGAGGCGGGGTCACCCCTCCACTTT. Translated: CASSPEAGSPLHF.

The J gene is TRBJ2-7, the V gene TRBV29-1; D is perhaps TRBD1 (6 bases). The V gene lost 6 bases and the J gene lost 0 bases, with 9 bases spanning the gap. The germline V gene has CDR1 SQVTM and CDR2 ANQGSEA. CDR3 size: 12 residues. The CDR3 is CSVTGNSYEQYF. Here the CDR3 DNA reads TGCAGCGTCACAGGGAACTCCTACGAGCAGTACTTC.

This clone came up once. The V call is TRBV7-9, the J call TRBJ1-4, with 8 bases fitting TRBD1. This CDR3 comprises 17 residues. Per germline, CDR1 SEHNR and CDR2 FQNEAQ (reference sequence). V lost 1 base and J lost 5; bases outside the gene matches: 9. The CDR3 region has the DNA TGTGCCAGCAGCTTAGGTGCGGGGGACAGGAGAAATGAAAAACTGTTTTTT. The encoded protein is CASSLGAGDRRNEKLFF.